The sequence of this T cell receptor (beta chain) was determined in a study of T cell changes during pregnancy in multiple sclerosis. Generated by immunoSEQ multiplex PCR, the TCRdb table keeps only in-frame clones and is missing some. The sample has around 78,000 clones; 93% are singletons. CDR1 is SNHLY and CDR2 is FYNNEI in the germline V gene. Trimming cost V 6 bases and J 4 bases; bases outside gene matches: 12. The CDR3 consists of 17 residues. Sequenced material: peripheral blood, taken in the second trimester of pregnancy. The V call is TRBV2, the J call TRBJ1-4, with 9 bases fitting TRBD1. The clonotype originates from a female donor with multiple sclerosis, enrolled in a pregnancy study. Written as DNA, the CDR3 is TGTGCCAGCAGCGGGGACAGGGAGGGCTCGGGTAATGAAAAACTGTTTTTT. It translates to CASSGDREGSGNEKLFF.